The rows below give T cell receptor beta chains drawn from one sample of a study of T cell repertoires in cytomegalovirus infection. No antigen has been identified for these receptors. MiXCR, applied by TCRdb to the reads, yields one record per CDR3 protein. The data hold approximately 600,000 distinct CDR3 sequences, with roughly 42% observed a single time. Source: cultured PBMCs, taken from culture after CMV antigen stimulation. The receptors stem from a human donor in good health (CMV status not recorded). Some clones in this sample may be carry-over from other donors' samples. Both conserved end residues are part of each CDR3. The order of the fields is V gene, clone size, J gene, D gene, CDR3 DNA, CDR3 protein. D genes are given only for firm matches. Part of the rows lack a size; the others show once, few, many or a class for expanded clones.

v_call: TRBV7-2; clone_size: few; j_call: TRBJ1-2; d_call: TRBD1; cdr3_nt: TGTGCCAGCAGCCTGAGGTCGGGACAGGGTGCTGGCTACACCTTC; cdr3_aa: CASSLRSGQGAGYTF
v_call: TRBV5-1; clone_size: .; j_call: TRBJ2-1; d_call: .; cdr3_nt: TGCGCCAGCAGCTTGGGGCTAGCGTGGGGCAGGAATGAGCAGTTCTTC; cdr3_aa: CASSLGLAWGRNEQFF
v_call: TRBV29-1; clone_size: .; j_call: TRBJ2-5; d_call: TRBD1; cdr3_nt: TGCAGCGGGGGGACAGGCGGCGAGACCCAGTACTTC; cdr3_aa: CSGGTGGETQYF
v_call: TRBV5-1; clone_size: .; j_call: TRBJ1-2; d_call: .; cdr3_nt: TGCGCCAGCAGCTTGGGAACCACGTGGGGCTACACCTTC; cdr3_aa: CASSLGTTWGYTF
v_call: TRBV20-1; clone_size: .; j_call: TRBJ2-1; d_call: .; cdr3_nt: TGCAGTGCTAGAGTAACTAGCAGGCGTGAGCAGTTCTTC; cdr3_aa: CSARVTSRREQFF
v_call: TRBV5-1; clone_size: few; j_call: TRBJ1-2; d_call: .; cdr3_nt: TGCGCCAGCAGCTTGCAGTCTCAGACCCACGCACTTGATAACTATGGCTACACCTTC; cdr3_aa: CASSLQSQTHALDNYGYTF
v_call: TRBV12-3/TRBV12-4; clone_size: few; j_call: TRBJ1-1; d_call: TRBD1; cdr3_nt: TGTGCCAGCAGTACGACAGGGGGCGACACTGAAGCTTTCTTT; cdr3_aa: CASSTTGGDTEAFF
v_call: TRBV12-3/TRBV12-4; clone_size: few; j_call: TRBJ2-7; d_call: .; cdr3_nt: TGTGCCAGCTCCGGGAGGGGACAGGGAGGCGAGCAGTACTTC; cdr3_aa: CASSGRGQGGEQYF
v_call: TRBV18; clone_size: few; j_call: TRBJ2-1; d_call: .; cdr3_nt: TGTGCCAGTTCCTCTCGGTCCCAACAGTACAATGAGCAGTTCTTC; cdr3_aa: CASSSRSQQYNEQFF
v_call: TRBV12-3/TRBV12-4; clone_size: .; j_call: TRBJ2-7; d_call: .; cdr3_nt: TGTGCCAGCGGGGGTTGGGGCGACCGCTCCTACGAGCAGTACTTC; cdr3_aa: CASGGWGDRSYEQYF
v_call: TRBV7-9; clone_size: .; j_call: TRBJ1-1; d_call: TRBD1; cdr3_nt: TGTGCCAGCAGCCCAGGACAGGGGGGGACCCTGAACACTGAAGCTTTCTTT; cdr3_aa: CASSPGQGGTLNTEAFF
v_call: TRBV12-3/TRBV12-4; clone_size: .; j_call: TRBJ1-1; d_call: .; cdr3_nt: TGTGCCAGCAGTTTCGACAGGTGGGCGACTGAAGCTTTCTTT; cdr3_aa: CASSFDRWATEAFF